This T cell receptor (beta chain) was retrieved from a study of shared clonotypes between healthy human individuals. Study outcomes and limitations: An expected dependence of interdonor clonotype sharing on sequencing depth was noted. Clonotypes not shared had lower generation probabilities than those common to all four donors. Naive CD4 clonotypes were shared across a handful of donors at 4.5% to 6%.

Into CD45RA+ naive and CD45RA-negative memory subsets, the CD4+ cells were split. Notes on this clone: Antigen unknown.

The CDR3 contains 13 residues. Germline V gives CDR1 MNHEY, CDR2 SVGAGI. V lost 4 bases, J lost 6 bases, and 6 bases stayed unmatched. The assay was immunoSEQ multiplex PCR, and TCRdb's table has in-frame clones only and misses some. In the table there are more than 1,200,000 clones, 97% to 99% of which are singletons. This TCR was recovered from a man aged 30 to 39 in good health. This rearrangement joins TRBV6-5 to TRBJ2-7; 7 bases match TRBD2. The sequenced material came from naive CD4+ T cells sorted from blood. Noted subset: CD45RA+ positively selected. CDR3 DNA: TGTGCCAGCAGTTCTAGGACTAGTTCCGAGCAGTACTTC. It translates to CASSSRTSSEQYF.